This is a list of T cell receptor beta chains from one sample in a study of glioma-infiltrating T cells. TCRdb re-derived calls from the multiplex PCR reads in MiXCR, one entry per CDR3 protein. Among around 390,000 distinct CDR3 sequences, 41% were seen once, and the ten largest hold about 11%. The sample comprised glioma tissue, nonneoplastic brain tissue, or PBMCs (not recorded which). The receptors here all came from a human donor with low-grade glioma or glioblastoma, undergoing nonglioma brain surgery, or in good health (not recorded which). CDR3s include the opening cysteine and the closing phenylalanine or tryptophan. A D gene is named only where the DNA matches it firmly. Only some rows state a clone size, as once, few, many or a class for expanded clones.

len: 14; v_gene: TRBV6-1; d_gene: NA; abundance: many; j_gene: TRBJ1-1; CDR3aa: CASSIPPGVTEAFF; CDR3nt: TGTGCCAGCAGTATCCCCCCGGGGGTTACTGAAGCTTTCTTT
len: 15; v_gene: TRBV20-1; d_gene: TRBD2; abundance: NA; j_gene: TRBJ2-1; CDR3aa: CSASRPLAGVDEQFF; CDR3nt: TGCAGTGCTAGTAGGCCCCTAGCGGGTGTGGATGAGCAGTTCTTC
len: 14; v_gene: TRBV6-5; d_gene: TRBD1; abundance: NA; j_gene: TRBJ2-7; CDR3aa: CASSYETGRNEQYF; CDR3nt: TGTGCCAGCAGTTACGAGACAGGGCGAAACGAGCAGTACTTC
len: 16; v_gene: TRBV27; d_gene: TRBD2; abundance: few; j_gene: TRBJ2-1; CDR3aa: CASSAGRGGAYNEQFF; CDR3nt: TGTGCTAGCAGTGCAGGGCGCGGGGGGGCCTACAATGAGCAGTTCTTC
len: 11; v_gene: TRBV29-1; d_gene: NA; abundance: few; j_gene: TRBJ1-1; CDR3aa: CSVVGYGEAFF; CDR3nt: TGCAGCGTTGTAGGTTATGGTGAAGCTTTCTTT
len: 18; v_gene: TRBV6-2/TRBV6-3; d_gene: TRBD2; abundance: NA; j_gene: TRBJ2-1; CDR3aa: CASSSAKISGRGVNEQFF; CDR3nt: TGTGCCAGCAGTTCGGCCAAAATTAGCGGGAGGGGGGTCAATGAGCAGTTCTTC
len: 14; v_gene: TRBV4-2; d_gene: NA; abundance: NA; j_gene: TRBJ2-1; CDR3aa: CASGQGFLINEQFF; CDR3nt: TGTGCCAGCGGCCAAGGTTTCCTTATCAATGAGCAGTTCTTC
len: 14; v_gene: TRBV5-4; d_gene: NA; abundance: NA; j_gene: TRBJ2-3; CDR3aa: CASSRQRDTDTQYF; CDR3nt: TGTGCCAGCAGCCGCCAGCGAGATACAGATACGCAGTATTTT
len: 13; v_gene: TRBV20-1; d_gene: NA; abundance: many; j_gene: TRBJ1-5; CDR3aa: CSARMGSNQPQHF; CDR3nt: TGCAGTGCTAGAATGGGGAGCAATCAGCCCCAGCATTTT
len: 15; v_gene: TRBV4-2; d_gene: NA; abundance: few; j_gene: TRBJ2-3; CDR3aa: CASSLVVSSTDTQYF; CDR3nt: TGTGCCAGCAGCTTAGTAGTCTCTAGCACAGATACGCAGTATTTT
len: 14; v_gene: TRBV20-1; d_gene: NA; abundance: many; j_gene: TRBJ2-3; CDR3aa: CSAVNREPTDTQYF; CDR3nt: TGCAGTGCAGTTAACAGGGAACCCACAGATACGCAGTATTTT
len: 15; v_gene: TRBV6-2/TRBV6-3; d_gene: NA; abundance: many; j_gene: TRBJ2-7; CDR3aa: CASSYSSRLPYEQYF; CDR3nt: TGTGCCAGCAGTTACTCGAGCAGGCTTCCCTACGAGCAGTACTTC
len: 13; v_gene: TRBV12-3/TRBV12-4; d_gene: NA; abundance: few; j_gene: TRBJ1-5; CDR3aa: CASSLNRDQPQHF; CDR3nt: TGTGCCAGCAGTTTAAACAGGGACCAGCCCCAGCATTTT
len: 15; v_gene: TRBV7-2; d_gene: NA; abundance: few; j_gene: TRBJ2-3; CDR3aa: CASSLVARPTDTQYF; CDR3nt: TGTGCCAGCAGCTTAGTAGCCAGACCCACAGATACGCAGTATTTT
len: 14; v_gene: TRBV11-2; d_gene: NA; abundance: NA; j_gene: TRBJ1-2; CDR3aa: CASSDLKGHYGYTF; CDR3nt: TGTGCCAGCAGCGATCTAAAGGGCCACTATGGCTACACCTTC
len: 12; v_gene: TRBV27; d_gene: NA; abundance: many; j_gene: TRBJ2-5; CDR3aa: CASSLLGETQYF; CDR3nt: TGTGCCAGCAGTCTCCTGGGAGAGACCCAGTACTTC
len: 16; v_gene: TRBV4-2; d_gene: NA; abundance: NA; j_gene: TRBJ1-5; CDR3aa: CASSQDPTEHNQPQHF; CDR3nt: TGTGCCAGCAGCCAAGACCCGACAGAACACAATCAGCCCCAGCATTTT
len: 14; v_gene: TRBV7-9; d_gene: NA; abundance: NA; j_gene: TRBJ2-1; CDR3aa: CASSFLEGSAEQFF; CDR3nt: TGTGCCAGCAGCTTTTTGGAGGGGTCGGCTGAGCAGTTCTTC
len: 13; v_gene: TRBV4-2; d_gene: NA; abundance: few; j_gene: TRBJ1-5; CDR3aa: CASSPTGYQPQHF; CDR3nt: TGTGCCAGCAGCCCAACAGGGTATCAGCCCCAGCATTTT
len: 22; v_gene: TRBV6-6; d_gene: TRBD2; abundance: NA; j_gene: TRBJ2-3; CDR3aa: CASRTGKTGLAGGRMSTDTQYF; CDR3nt: TGTGCCAGCAGGACAGGGAAAACCGGGCTAGCGGGAGGTAGGATGAGCACAGATACGCAGTATTTT
len: 15; v_gene: TRBV6-1; d_gene: NA; abundance: NA; j_gene: TRBJ1-4; CDR3aa: CASSDSSATNEKLFF; CDR3nt: TGTGCCAGCAGTGATTCCAGTGCAACTAATGAAAAACTGTTTTTT
len: 16; v_gene: TRBV12-3/TRBV12-4; d_gene: TRBD1; abundance: many; j_gene: TRBJ2-3; CDR3aa: CASRTASGTGADTQYF; CDR3nt: TGTGCCAGCAGGACCGCCTCTGGGACAGGAGCAGATACGCAGTATTTT
len: 13; v_gene: TRBV18; d_gene: NA; abundance: NA; j_gene: TRBJ1-1; CDR3aa: CASSTSRDTEAFF; CDR3nt: TGTGCCAGCTCAACCTCCCGGGACACTGAAGCTTTCTTT
len: 16; v_gene: TRBV6-5; d_gene: TRBD1; abundance: NA; j_gene: TRBJ1-2; CDR3aa: CASSQDRSGGFYGYTF; CDR3nt: TGTGCCAGCAGCCAAGATCGGTCAGGGGGTTTCTATGGCTACACCTTC
len: 15; v_gene: TRBV6-2/TRBV6-3; d_gene: NA; abundance: NA; j_gene: TRBJ2-2; CDR3aa: CASRAYGSSTGELFF; CDR3nt: TGTGCCAGCAGAGCATACGGGAGTTCGACCGGGGAGCTGTTTTTT
len: 16; v_gene: TRBV10-3; d_gene: NA; abundance: few; j_gene: TRBJ1-6; CDR3aa: CAISESVRDSGSPLHF; CDR3nt: TGTGCCATCAGTGAGTCGGTACGGGACTCGGGTTCACCCCTCCACTTT
len: 13; v_gene: TRBV27; d_gene: NA; abundance: many; j_gene: TRBJ2-1; CDR3aa: CASSFNGGNEQFF; CDR3nt: TGTGCCAGCAGTTTTAACGGGGGCAATGAGCAGTTCTTC
len: 16; v_gene: TRBV11-2; d_gene: TRBD1; abundance: NA; j_gene: TRBJ1-2; CDR3aa: CASRTGTGGRDYGYTF; CDR3nt: TGTGCCAGCAGAACCGGGACAGGGGGTCGTGACTATGGCTACACCTTC
len: 15; v_gene: TRBV27; d_gene: TRBD1; abundance: few; j_gene: TRBJ2-1; CDR3aa: CASSFGWTGTNEQFF; CDR3nt: TGTGCCAGCAGTTTTGGATGGACAGGAACCAATGAGCAGTTCTTC
len: 16; v_gene: TRBV6-6; d_gene: TRBD2; abundance: NA; j_gene: TRBJ2-3; CDR3aa: CASSVGTSGSTDTQYF; CDR3nt: TGTGCCAGCAGCGTAGGGACTAGCGGGAGCACAGATACGCAGTATTTT